These T cell receptor beta chains were read from a single sample in a study of T cell changes during pregnancy in multiple sclerosis. The assay was immunoSEQ multiplex PCR, and TCRdb's table has in-frame clones only and misses some. The sample lists about 80,000 clones, around 90% occurring once. Sequenced material: peripheral blood, taken before pregnancy. The origin of the receptors is a female donor with multiple sclerosis, enrolled in a pregnancy study. Both conserved end residues are part of each CDR3. D genes are given only for firm matches. Rows give clone size only sometimes, using once, few, many, or a class for an expanded clone.

>NA|TRBV28|NA|TRBJ1-4
TGTGCCAGCAGTCAAGAGGTTGCAACTAATGAAAAACTGTTTTTT
CASSQEVATNEKLFF
>NA|TRBV7-7|few|TRBJ2-6
TGTGCTAGCAGCTTAGGAGGGTCAGGGGCCAACGTCCTGACTTTC
CASSLGGSGANVLTF
>NA|TRBV7-8|NA|TRBJ1-1
TGTGCCAGCAGTTCGGAGGCGGGGGACACTGAAGCTTTCTTT
CASSSEAGDTEAFF
>TRBD2|TRBV28|few|TRBJ2-7
TGTGCCAGCAGTTTCCTAGCGGGATACTACGAGCAGTACTTC
CASSFLAGYYEQYF
>NA|TRBV30|NA|TRBJ2-1
TGTGCCTGGACCCGAGTCGATGAGCAGTTCTTC
CAWTRVDEQFF
>NA|TRBV29-1|NA|TRBJ2-7
TGCAGCGTGGCGGGACGTTTGACCTACGAGCAGTACTTC
CSVAGRLTYEQYF
>TRBD2|TRBV2|NA|TRBJ2-4
TGTGCCAGCAGTGAACGTAGGACTAGCGGGACTTTAGCCAAAAACATTCAGTACTTC
CASSERRTSGTLAKNIQYF
>TRBD2|TRBV12-5|NA|TRBJ2-1
TGTGCTAGTGGTTTCGGGGCTAGCGGGCCAGCCAATGAGCAGTTCTTC
CASGFGASGPANEQFF
>TRBD2|TRBV29-1|NA|TRBJ2-3
TGCAGCGTTGAAGAGTTGGGGGGGAGGGATACGCAGTATTTT
CSVEELGGRDTQYF
>NA|TRBV5-1|NA|TRBJ2-1
TGCGCCAGCAGCTTGGACCCCCCGACTCGAACCTACAATGAGCAGTTCTTC
CASSLDPPTRTYNEQFF
>TRBD1|TRBV6-5|NA|TRBJ1-1
TGTGCCAGCAGTTACTCGCACAGGGGGCTTGGAGCTTTCTTT
CASSYSHRGLGAFF
>NA|TRBV10-3|NA|TRBJ2-1
TGTGCCACCACCGGGGAGCCGGGCAATGAGCAGTTCTTC
CATTGEPGNEQFF
>TRBD2|TRBV11-3|NA|TRBJ2-1
TGTGCCAGCAGCCCAACCCAGCGGGAGGGCCCCAATGAGCAGTTCTTC
CASSPTQREGPNEQFF
>NA|TRBV19|NA|TRBJ2-7
TGTGCCAGTACCCCGTCTAAGGAGACGAGGCCATCGTACGAGCAGTACTTC
CASTPSKETRPSYEQYF
>NA|TRBV14|NA|TRBJ2-1
TGTGCCAGCAGCCAAAGGATTGGGGCCGACTCCTACAATGAGCAGTTCTTC
CASSQRIGADSYNEQFF
>TRBD1|TRBV19|NA|TRBJ1-2
TGTGCCAGTAGTTCGATGGCAGGGGGCGGCAACTATGGCTACACCTTC
CASSSMAGGGNYGYTF
>NA|TRBV6-5|NA|TRBJ1-5
TGTGCCAGCAGTTACGCGGGTGATCAGCCCCAGCATTTT
CASSYAGDQPQHF
>TRBD2|TRBV6-4|NA|TRBJ2-1
TGTGCCAGCAGTTTACTAGCGGGTACATACAATGAGCAGTTCTTC
CASSLLAGTYNEQFF
>NA|TRBV4-2|NA|TRBJ1-4
TGTGCCAGCAGCCTACTACAAGCCACAGGGTTAGGCGAAAAACTGTTTTTT
CASSLLQATGLGEKLFF
>NA|TRBV10-3|NA|TRBJ2-1
TGTGCCATCAGTGAGTCTGCAGGACTCAATGAGCAGTTCTTC
CAISESAGLNEQFF